These 23 T cell receptor beta chains share one sample of origin, sequenced in a study of T cell responses to AZD1222 COVID-19 vaccine. Method: immunoSEQ multiplex PCR; TCRdb's copy keeps in-frame clones and lacks some. This table has 85,000 to 90,000 clones, approximately 89% appearing once. The specimen was peripheral blood, collected on day 0 of AZD1222 vaccination. The source is an adult in good health.

This clone was observed a single time. The chain has TRBV5-4 and TRBJ2-5; 9 bases are shared with TRBD1. Per germline, CDR1 SGHNT and CDR2 YYREEE (reference sequence). This CDR3 region has 14 residues. Germline trimming cut 4 bases from V and 6 bases from J; bases unmatched to any gene: 7. CDR3 loop: CASSPGGQGKTQYF. Here the CDR3 DNA reads TGTGCCAGCAGCCCCGGGGGACAGGGAAAGACCCAGTACTTC.

In nucleotides, the CDR3 is TGTGCCAGCTCATACCCCAGGGGCGAGCAGTACTTC. It translates to CASSYPRGEQYF. The V gene is TRBV18, the J gene TRBJ2-7; the D gene is possibly TRBD1 (6 bases). Germline V gene lookup returns CDR1 KGHSH and CDR2 LQKENI. The CDR3 covers 12 residues. Trimming removed 5 bases from V and 6 bases from J, with 11 bases in between.

V is TRBV24-1 and J is TRBJ2-7; 9 bases align to TRBD1. Germline lookup yields CDR1 KGHDR and CDR2 SFDVKD. CDR3 length: 15 amino acids. V lost 6 bases, J lost 1 base, and 6 bases stayed unmatched. The CDR3 DNA is TGTGCCACCAGTAGAAGGACAGGGGCTTCCTACGAGCAGTACTTC. Protein sequence: CATSRRTGASYEQYF.

The genes are TRBV5-1 and TRBJ2-2, with TRBD2 identical over 14 bases. In germline, CDR1 is SGHRS, CDR2 YFSETQ. The CDR3 loop spans 19 amino acids. The junction had 11 bases not matched to a gene; V was cut back by 3 bases and J by 4 bases. The CDR3 spells CASSSATSGRAGRTGELFF. The CDR3 DNA sequence: TGCGCCAGCAGCTCCGCGACTAGCGGGAGGGCCGGTCGCACCGGGGAGCTGTTTTTT.

The chain is built from TRBV2 and TRBJ1-1, with 9 positions matching TRBD1. The CDR3 runs 15 residues. V shed 4 bases and J 8 bases; nucleotides not matched to a gene: 11. CDR1 is SNHLY, CDR2 FYNNEI, per germline. The CDR3 DNA is TGTGCCAGCAGTGGTTTGAAAACCGGGACAGGGGAAGCTTTCTTT. Translated, it gives CASSGLKTGTGEAFF.

V usage is TRBV6-5 and J usage is TRBJ1-2; 7 bases agree with TRBD1. CDR1 is MNHEY and CDR2 is SVGAGI in the germline V gene. The CDR3 has 15 amino acids. The V segment lost 6 bases and the J segment 8 bases; nucleotides outside the gene matches: 15. The CDR3 bases are TGTGCCAGCAGCCGAAAAGATGACAGGGAATACGGCTACACCTTC. As protein: CASSRKDDREYGYTF.

The rearrangement joins TRBV18 to TRBJ2-7, with 8 bases fitting TRBD1. Germline lookup yields CDR1 KGHSH and CDR2 LQKENI. V lost 5 bases to trimming and J lost 0 bases; unmatched junction nucleotides: 6. This CDR3 is 15 amino acids long. CDR3 residues: CASSSRTGSSYEQYF. As DNA, the CDR3 is TGTGCCAGCTCATCGAGGACAGGGAGCTCCTACGAGCAGTACTTC. Full variable domain (remainder filled in from reference TRBV18 and TRBJ2-7): NAGVMQNPRHLVRRRGQEARLRCSPMKGHSHVYWYRQLPEEGLKFMVYLQKENIIDESGMPKERFSAEFPKEGPSILRIQQVVRGDSAAYFCASSSRTGSSYEQYFGPGTRLTVT.

The chain carries TRBV4-3 and TRBJ1-1; tentatively, D is TRBD1 (6 bases). V lost 2 bases and J 3 bases, leaving 25 bases between the germline ends. The CDR3 runs to 19 residues. The germline V gene encodes CDR1 LGHNA and CDR2 YSLEER. The CDR3 nucleotides read TGCGCCAGCAGCCAACTACCGACGGGGGCAGGTAAGTATGACACTGAAGCTTTCTTT. Amino acids: CASSQLPTGAGKYDTEAFF.

J is TRBJ1-6 and V is TRBV30; D is unresolved. V shed 3 bases and J shed 0 bases, with 6 bases lying between them. Per the germline V gene, CDR1 is GTSNPN and CDR2 is SVGIG (reference sequence). CDR3 length equals 14 residues. CDR3 protein: CAWSRSSYNSPLHF. CDR3 DNA sequence: TGTGCCTGGAGCAGGAGCTCCTATAATTCACCCCTCCACTTT.

The genes are TRBV6-5 and TRBJ1-6; D is uncertain. The V end was cut by 11 bases, the J end by 10 bases, with 18 bases between. Germline loops: CDR1 MNHEY, CDR2 SVGAGI. This CDR3 has 13 amino acids. DNA of the CDR3: TGTGCCTCCTCGGGAGGGATGGGGTCACCCCTCCACTTT. Protein sequence: CASSGGMGSPLHF.

The genes are TRBV21-1 and TRBJ1-2; the tabulated D call, TRBD1, remains unverified against the DNA. TRBV21-1 is a pseudogene locus. The CDR3 spans 14 residues. CDR3 in DNA: TGTGCCAGCAGTCCGGGACAGGGGGCGGGTGGCTACACCTTC. Translated, it gives CASSPGQGAGGYTF.

The chain recombines TRBV6-6 with TRBJ2-1; D is undetermined. The V end lost 5 bases, the J end lost 9 bases, and 8 bases lay between the germline ends. Germline V CDR1 and CDR2: MNHNY, SVGAGI (reference sequence). The CDR3 has 11 amino acids. The CDR3: CASSREIEQFF. The CDR3 DNA sequence: TGTGCCAGCAGTCGAGAAATTGAGCAGTTCTTC.

V and J are TRBV2 and TRBJ2-5, with TRBD2 matching over 12 bases. CDR3 length: 13 residues. CDR1 is SNHLY, CDR2 FYNNEI, per germline. The V and J ends lost 7 bases and 6 bases, in that order; junction bases with no gene match: 3. CDR3 sequence reads: CASTLAGGQTQYF. CDR3 nucleotides: TGTGCCAGCACACTAGCGGGGGGTCAGACCCAGTACTTC.

The V call is TRBV29-1, the J call TRBJ2-3, with 7 bases lining up with TRBD2. CDR1 and CDR2 (germline): SQVTM, ANQGSEA. Germline trimming cut 8 bases from V and 2 bases from J; bases unmatched to any gene: 4. The CDR3 extends over 12 amino acids. The chain's CDR3 is CSSGLTTDTQYF. For the CDR3, the DNA is TGCAGCTCGGGACTAACCACAGATACGCAGTATTTT.

The CDR3: CASTRGGDYEQYF. The CDR3 nucleotides read TGTGCCAGCACTAGGGGTGGGGACTACGAGCAGTACTTC. The chain recombines TRBV6-5 with TRBJ2-7, with D possibly TRBD1 on 5 matching bases. V lost 7 bases and J lost 3, with 13 bases in between. Germline values: CDR1 MNHEY, CDR2 SVGAGI. The CDR3 consists of 13 residues.

This clone was detected only once. The chain joins TRBV2 to TRBJ2-3; tentative D call: TRBD2 (5 bases). The CDR3 has 14 amino acids. V was pared by 5 bases and J by 2 bases, with 11 bases between. Per germline, CDR1 SNHLY and CDR2 FYNNEI. This CDR3 reads CASSKDSPTDTQYF. CDR3 DNA: TGTGCCAGCAGTAAGGACTCCCCCACAGATACGCAGTATTTT.

V and J are TRBV25-1 and TRBJ1-6; D unclear. The CDR3 has 14 amino acids. Germline CDR1 MGHDK, CDR2 SYGVNS. Trimming took off 4 bases at V and 7 bases at J, with 11 bases between the two ends. The CDR3: CASSGGSGNSPLHF. CDR3 bases: TGTGCCAGCAGTGGGGGATCGGGAAATTCACCCCTCCACTTT.

The chain links TRBV7-9 to TRBJ1-6; D not certain. Germline V gene data show CDR1 as SEHNR and CDR2 as FQNEAQ (reference sequence). The CDR3 covers 11 residues. The V gene lost 7 bases and the J gene lost 9 bases, with 7 bases spanning the gap. The CDR3 spells CASTPGSPLHF. DNA for the CDR3: TGTGCCAGCACCCCAGGTTCACCCCTCCACTTT.

The rearrangement uses TRBV19 and TRBJ1-2, with D maybe TRBD1 (5 bases). The ends were cut back, 3 bases at V and 6 bases at J, with 14 bases in the middle. CDR1 and CDR2 from the germline V gene are LNHDA and SQIVND (reference sequence). This CDR3 is built from 14 residues. The CDR3 here is CASSIQGPLDGYTF. The CDR3 nucleotides are TGTGCCAGTAGTATCCAGGGACCCTTGGATGGCTACACCTTC. The full variable domain, in which reference TRBV19 and TRBJ1-2 provide the parts outside the CDR3, is DGGITQSPKYLFRKEGQNVTLSCEQNLNHDAMYWYRQDPGQGLRLIYYSQIVNDFQKGDIAEGYSVSREKKESFPLTVTSAQKNPTAFYLCASSIQGPLDGYTFGSGTRLTVV.

The CDR3 region has the DNA TGTGCCAGCAGCCAAGTGGCAGGGGTTACCGGGGAGCTGTTTTTT. Its protein product is CASSQVAGVTGELFF. V gene TRBV3-1 (or the pseudogene TRBV3-2) combines with J gene TRBJ2-2, with a weak D call TRBD1 (6 bases). This CDR3 is built from 15 residues. Between the trimmed V and J ends, which lost 1 base and 5 bases, there was a span of 11 bases. Germline values: CDR1 LGHDT, CDR2 YNNKEL (reference sequence).

The V and J genes are TRBV5-6 and TRBJ1-2; TRBD1 matches at 11 bases. Germline assignment: CDR1 SGHDT and CDR2 YYEEEE. V was pared by 3 bases and J by 8 bases, with 6 bases of the junction left unmatched. This CDR3 comprises 14 residues. The CDR3 bases are TGTGCCAGCAGCTCGGACAGGGGGCTAAGCGGCTACACCTTC. This translates into CASSSDRGLSGYTF.

The gene calls are TRBV6-6 and TRBJ1-1; 7 bases fit TRBD1. The CDR3 length is 13 residues. V was pared by 6 bases and J by 1 base, with 2 bases of the junction left unmatched. Germline loops: CDR1 MNHNY, CDR2 SVGAGI (reference sequence). In nucleotides, the CDR3 is TGTGCCAGCAGGAGACAGGGGAACACTGAAGCTTTCTTT. This codes for CASRRQGNTEAFF.

This clone was recorded only once. The chain joins TRBV7-8 to TRBJ1-5; D possibly corresponds to TRBD1 (5 bases). CDR1 is SGHVS and CDR2 is FQNEAQ in the germline V gene. The V end lost 5 bases, the J end lost 7 bases, and 15 bases lay between the germline ends. The CDR3 has 14 residues. The CDR3 region has the DNA TGTGCCAGCAGCCCCGGGCAGGGTGAACAGCCCCAGCATTTT. It encodes CASSPGQGEQPQHF.